This T cell receptor beta chain was captured by sequencing in a study of long-term antiretroviral therapy in people with HIV. Germline values: CDR1 SGHDT, CDR2 YYEEEE. With 3 bases clipped from V and 4 bases from J, the junction kept 4 bases outside the gene matches. CDR3 length equals 14 residues. With survey level as its setting, the immunoSEQ assay was v3.0. Method: immunoSEQ multiplex PCR; TCRdb's copy keeps in-frame clones and lacks some. There are around 20,000 clones in the sample; 80% to 90% occur only once, and less than 20% lies in the top ten. V is TRBV5-6 and J is TRBJ1-2, with TRBD1 matching over 9 bases. The sequence was obtained from a woman aged 18-29 years with HIV. Sequenced material: unsorted PBMCs, taken 0.6 years after starting antiretroviral therapy. CDR3 sequence: CASSSSTGGYGYTF. The CDR3 nucleotides read TGTGCCAGCAGCTCGTCGACAGGGGGCTATGGCTACACCTTC.